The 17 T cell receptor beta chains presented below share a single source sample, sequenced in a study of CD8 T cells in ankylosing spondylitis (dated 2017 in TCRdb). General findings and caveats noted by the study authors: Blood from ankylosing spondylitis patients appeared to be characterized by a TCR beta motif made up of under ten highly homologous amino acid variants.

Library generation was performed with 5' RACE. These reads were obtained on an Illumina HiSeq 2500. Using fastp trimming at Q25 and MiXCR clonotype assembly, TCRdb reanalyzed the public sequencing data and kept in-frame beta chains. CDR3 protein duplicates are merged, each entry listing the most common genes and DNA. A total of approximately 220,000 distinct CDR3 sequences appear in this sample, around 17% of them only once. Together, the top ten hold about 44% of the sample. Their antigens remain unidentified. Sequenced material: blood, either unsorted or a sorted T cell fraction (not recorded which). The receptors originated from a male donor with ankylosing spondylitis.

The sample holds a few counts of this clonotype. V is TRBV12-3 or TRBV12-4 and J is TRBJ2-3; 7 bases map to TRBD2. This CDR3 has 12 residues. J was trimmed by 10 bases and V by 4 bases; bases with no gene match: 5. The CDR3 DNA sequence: TGTGCCAGCAGTTCCGGACTAGTAGCGCAGTATTTT. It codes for CASSSGLVAQYF.

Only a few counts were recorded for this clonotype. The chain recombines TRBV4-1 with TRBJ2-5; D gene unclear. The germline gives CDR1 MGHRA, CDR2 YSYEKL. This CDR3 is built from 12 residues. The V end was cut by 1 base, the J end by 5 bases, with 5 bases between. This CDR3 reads CASSQGEETQYF. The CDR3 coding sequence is TGCGCCAGCAGCCAAGGCGAGGAGACCCAGTACTTC.

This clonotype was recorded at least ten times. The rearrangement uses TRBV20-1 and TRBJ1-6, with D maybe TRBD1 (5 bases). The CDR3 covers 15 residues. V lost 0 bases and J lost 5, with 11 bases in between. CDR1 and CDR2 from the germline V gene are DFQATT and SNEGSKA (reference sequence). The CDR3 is CSARESRGDNSPLHF. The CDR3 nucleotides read TGCAGTGCTAGAGAGTCCCGAGGGGATAATTCACCCCTCCACTTT.

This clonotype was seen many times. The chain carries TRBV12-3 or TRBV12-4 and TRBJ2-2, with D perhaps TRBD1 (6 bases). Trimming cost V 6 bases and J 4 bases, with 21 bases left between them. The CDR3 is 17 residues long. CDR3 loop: CASSPHRDTVRTGELFF. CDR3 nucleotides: TGTGCCAGCAGCCCTCACAGGGACACCGTACGCACCGGGGAGCTGTTTTTT.

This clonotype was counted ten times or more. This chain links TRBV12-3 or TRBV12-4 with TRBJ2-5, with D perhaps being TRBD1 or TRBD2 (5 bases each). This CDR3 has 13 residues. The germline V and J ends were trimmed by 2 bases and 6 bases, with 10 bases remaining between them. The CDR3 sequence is CASSLWQGQTQYF. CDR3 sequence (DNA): TGTGCCAGCAGTTTATGGCAGGGACAGACCCAGTACTTC.

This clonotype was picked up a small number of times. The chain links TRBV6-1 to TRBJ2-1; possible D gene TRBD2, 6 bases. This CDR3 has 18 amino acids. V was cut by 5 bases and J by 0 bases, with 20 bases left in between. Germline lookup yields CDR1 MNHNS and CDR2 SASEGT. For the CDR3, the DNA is TGTGCCAGCAGTATCCCCCGAGGCGGGGCAATCTCCTACAATGAGCAGTTCTTC. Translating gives CASSIPRGGAISYNEQFF.

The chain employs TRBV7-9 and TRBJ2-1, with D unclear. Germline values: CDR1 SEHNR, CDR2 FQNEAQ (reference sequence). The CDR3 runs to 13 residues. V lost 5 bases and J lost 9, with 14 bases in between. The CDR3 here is CASSQLSDFEQFF. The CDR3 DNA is TGTGCCAGCAGCCAGCTGTCCGATTTTGAGCAGTTCTTC.

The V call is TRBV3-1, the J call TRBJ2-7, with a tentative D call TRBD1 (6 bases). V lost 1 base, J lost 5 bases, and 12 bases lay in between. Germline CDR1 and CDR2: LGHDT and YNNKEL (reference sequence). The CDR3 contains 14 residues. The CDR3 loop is CASSQGGGGHEQYF. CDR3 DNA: TGTGCCAGCAGCCAAGGGGGTGGGGGCCACGAGCAGTACTTC.

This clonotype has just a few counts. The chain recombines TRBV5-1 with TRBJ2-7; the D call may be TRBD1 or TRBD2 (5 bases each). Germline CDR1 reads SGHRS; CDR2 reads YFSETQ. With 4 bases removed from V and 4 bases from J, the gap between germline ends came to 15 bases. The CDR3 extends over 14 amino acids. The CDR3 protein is CASSPRDAGYEQYF. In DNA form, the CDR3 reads TGCGCCAGCAGCCCACGGGACGCGGGTTACGAGCAGTACTTC.

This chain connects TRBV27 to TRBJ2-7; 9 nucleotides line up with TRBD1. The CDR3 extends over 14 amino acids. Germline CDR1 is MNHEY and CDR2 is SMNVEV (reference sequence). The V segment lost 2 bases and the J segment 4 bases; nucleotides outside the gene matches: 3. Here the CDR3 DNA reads TGTGCCAGCAGTTTAGTAGGGACAGGGTACGAGCAGTACTTC. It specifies CASSLVGTGYEQYF.

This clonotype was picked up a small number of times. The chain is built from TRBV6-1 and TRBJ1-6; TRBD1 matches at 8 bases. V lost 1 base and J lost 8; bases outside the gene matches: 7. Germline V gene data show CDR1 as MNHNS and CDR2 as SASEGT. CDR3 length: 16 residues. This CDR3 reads CASSEDGQGRYSPLHF. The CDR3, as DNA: TGTGCCAGCAGTGAAGACGGACAGGGAAGGTATTCACCCCTCCACTTT.

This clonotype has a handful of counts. The CDR3 spells CAWSVGLVSYEQYF. The CDR3 nucleotides are TGTGCCTGGAGTGTAGGCTTGGTCTCCTACGAGCAGTACTTC. V gene TRBV30 combines with J gene TRBJ2-7; D gene uncertain. Trimming cost V 0 bases and J 0 bases, with 9 bases left between them. This CDR3 has 14 amino acids. In germline, CDR1 is GTSNPN, CDR2 SVGIG (reference sequence).

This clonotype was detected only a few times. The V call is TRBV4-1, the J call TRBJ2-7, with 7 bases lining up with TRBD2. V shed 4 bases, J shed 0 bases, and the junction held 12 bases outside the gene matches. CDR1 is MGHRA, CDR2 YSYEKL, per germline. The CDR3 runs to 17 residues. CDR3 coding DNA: TGCGCCAGCAGCCCACGCCCTAGCGGAGCCCGCTCCTACGAGCAGTACTTC. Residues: CASSPRPSGARSYEQYF.

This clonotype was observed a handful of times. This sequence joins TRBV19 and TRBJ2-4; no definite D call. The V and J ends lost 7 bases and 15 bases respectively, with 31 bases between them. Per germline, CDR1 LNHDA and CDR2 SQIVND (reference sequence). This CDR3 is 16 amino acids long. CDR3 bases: TGTGCCAGTAAGCCCTCCCCTCCGGGTCGGCCAACATATTGGTACTTC. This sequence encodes CASKPSPPGRPTYWYF.

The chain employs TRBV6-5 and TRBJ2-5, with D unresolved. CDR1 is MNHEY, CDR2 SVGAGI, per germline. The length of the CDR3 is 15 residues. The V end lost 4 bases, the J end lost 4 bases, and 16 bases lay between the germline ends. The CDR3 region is CASSSNSHTLETQYF. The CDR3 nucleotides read TGTGCCAGCAGTTCCAACAGCCACACCCTAGAGACCCAGTACTTC.

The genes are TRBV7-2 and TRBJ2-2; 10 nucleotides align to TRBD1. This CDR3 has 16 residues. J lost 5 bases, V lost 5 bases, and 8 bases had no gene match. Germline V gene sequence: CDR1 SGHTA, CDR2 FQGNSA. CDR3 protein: CASSHRQGAVTGELFF. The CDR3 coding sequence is TGTGCCAGCAGCCATAGACAGGGGGCGGTAACCGGGGAGCTGTTTTTT.

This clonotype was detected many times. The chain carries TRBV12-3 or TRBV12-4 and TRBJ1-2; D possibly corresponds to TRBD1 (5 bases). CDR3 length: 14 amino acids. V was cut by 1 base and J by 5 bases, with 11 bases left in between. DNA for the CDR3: TGTGCCAGCAGTTTAGTTGAGACAGTGTATGGCTACACCTTC. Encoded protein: CASSLVETVYGYTF.